The rows below give T cell receptor beta chains drawn from one sample of a study of patients and donors after allogeneic stem cell transplantation. In TCRdb, the RT-PCR reads were re-called with MiXCR into one record per CDR3 protein. Of 390,000 or so distinct CDR3 sequences in the sample, more than 15% were seen once. The sequencing sample was made of blood, either unsorted or a sorted T cell fraction (not recorded which). These receptors were taken from a human donor who was either an allogeneic HSCT recipient or a stem cell or donor lymphocyte infusion donor (not recorded which). It is not recorded whose cells these are; they may come from a transplant donor. Each CDR3 is given with its conserved first and last residue. Fields, in order: D gene, J gene, CDR3 length, V gene, clone size, CDR3 DNA, CDR3 protein. The D gene is left open where the match is weak. Clone size is given for some rows only: seen once, a few or many times, or a class if the clone is expanded.

TRBD1,TRBJ1-6,15,TRBV6-5,NA,TGTGCCAGCAGTTACTCAGGGACAGGGTCCTCACCCCTCCACTTT,CASSYSGTGSSPLHF
NA,TRBJ2-7,14,TRBV27,NA,TGTGCCAGCAGTTTAGATAGATATTACTACGAGCAGTACTTC,CASSLDRYYYEQYF
TRBD2,TRBJ2-1,15,TRBV2,few,TGTGCCAGCAGTGAAGGGACTAGCGGTTACAATGAGCAGTTCTTC,CASSEGTSGYNEQFF
TRBD2,TRBJ2-5,18,TRBV10-3,few,TGTGCCATCAGTGACGTGTTAGCGGGGCCCCTGTACCAAGAGACCCAGTACTTC,CAISDVLAGPLYQETQYF
NA,TRBJ2-3,17,TRBV5-6,few,TGTGCCAGCAGCTCCTTTACGTCGGGGGAGACCACAGATACGCAGTATTTT,CASSSFTSGETTDTQYF
TRBD1,TRBJ1-1,14,TRBV7-2,few,TGTGCCAGCAGCTTAACAGGGGATTGGACTGAAGCTTTCTTT,CASSLTGDWTEAFF
TRBD2,TRBJ2-7,16,TRBV27,NA,TGTGCCAGCAGTTTATCAGGAGCGGGAGGCCCCTACGAGCAGTACTTC,CASSLSGAGGPYEQYF
TRBD2,TRBJ2-1,14,TRBV2,few,TGTGCCAGCAGTGAAAACCTAGCGGGGGTGGGGCAGTTCTTC,CASSENLAGVGQFF
TRBD1,TRBJ1-1,15,TRBV19,NA,TGTGCCAGTAGCCCCATGACAGGGGATAACACTGAAGCTTTCTTT,CASSPMTGDNTEAFF
NA,TRBJ1-5,14,TRBV10-3,NA,TGTGCCATCAGTGAGGTGAGGGGACGACAGCCCCAGCATTTT,CAISEVRGRQPQHF
NA,TRBJ2-7,10,TRBV2,NA,TGTGCCAGCAGTCGACAGGAGCAGTACTTC,CASSRQEQYF
TRBD2,TRBJ2-1,18,TRBV10-3,NA,TGTGCCATCAGTGAGTCGAATGGGACTAGCGCCACCTACAATGAGCAGTTCTTC,CAISESNGTSATYNEQFF
NA,TRBJ2-7,16,TRBV5-1,many,TGCGCCAGCAGCTTGTTTCGGACAGCGAGCTCCTACGAGCAGTACTTC,CASSLFRTASSYEQYF
TRBD1,TRBJ1-5,15,TRBV5-1,few,TGCGCCAACGGGTCCAGGGGGAGATTCGATCAGCCCCAGCATTTT,CANGSRGRFDQPQHF
NA,TRBJ2-1,16,TRBV30,NA,TGTGCCTGGAGTAGGAGACGAGGAAGCTCCTACAATGAGCAGTTCTTC,CAWSRRRGSSYNEQFF
NA,TRBJ2-7,12,TRBV10-3,many,TGTGCCATCAGGAACAGAACCTACGAGCAGTACTTC,CAIRNRTYEQYF
TRBD2,TRBJ2-1,15,TRBV7-8,NA,TGTGCCAGCAGCTTACCTAGCGGTGCCTACAATGAGCAGTTCTTC,CASSLPSGAYNEQFF
TRBD1,TRBJ1-1,15,TRBV5-1,few,TGCGCCAGCAGCGAAGAGGGACAGGGAAGGCGGCAAGCTTTCTTT,CASSEEGQGRRQAFF
NA,TRBJ2-3,15,TRBV7-2,once,TGTGCCAGCAGCTTCCCGGGACCCAGCACAGATACGCAGTATTTT,CASSFPGPSTDTQYF
NA,TRBJ2-1,12,TRBV9,NA,TGTGCCAGCAGCGTCAGTCGCGATGAGCAGTTCTTC,CASSVSRDEQFF
NA,TRBJ1-5,17,TRBV4-1,NA,TGCGCCAGCAGCCAAGGTGGTCTGCGGGACAATCATCAGCCCCAGCATTTT,CASSQGGLRDNHQPQHF
NA,TRBJ2-7,11,TRBV7-9,NA,TGTGCCAGCAGCTCCGAGGAGGGCCTGTACTTC,CASSSEEGLYF
TRBD1,TRBJ1-2,14,TRBV19,NA,TGTGCCAGTAGTAAGGGGACAGCTAACTATGGCTACACCTTC,CASSKGTANYGYTF
TRBD2,TRBJ2-2,17,TRBV24-1,many,TGTGCCACCAGTGATTTGCCTAGCGGGAGGGAGTCCGGGGAGCTGTTTTTT,CATSDLPSGRESGELFF
TRBD1,TRBJ1-3,14,TRBV7-2,NA,TGTGCCAGCTTACAGGGGGGCCCTGGAAACACCATATATTTT,CASLQGGPGNTIYF
NA,TRBJ2-2,15,TRBV7-9,NA,TGTGCCAGCACCCCCGGACGGAGGGACACCGGGGAGCTGTTTTTT,CASTPGRRDTGELFF
NA,TRBJ2-1,12,TRBV10-3,NA,TGTGCCATCAGCGCACAGAACAATGAGCAGTTCTTC,CAISAQNNEQFF
TRBD2,TRBJ2-1,18,TRBV12-5,NA,TGTGCTAGTGGTTTGATGGGACTAGCGGGAGACAAGGACAATGAGCAGTTCTTC,CASGLMGLAGDKDNEQFF
NA,TRBJ2-7,15,TRBV28,NA,TGTGCCAGCAGTTTTGGATCGGTGGGGGCGGGCGAGCAGTACTTC,CASSFGSVGAGEQYF
TRBD1,TRBJ2-3,13,TRBV30,NA,TGTGCCTCGCAAGGGGGCGCGGCAGATACGCAGTATTTT,CASQGGAADTQYF
TRBD1,TRBJ1-2,13,TRBV7-2,NA,TGTGCCAGCAGACCGACAGGGGAATATGGCTACACCTTC,CASRPTGEYGYTF
TRBD1,TRBJ2-5,15,TRBV29-1,many,TGCAGCGCGGATGGCGGCAGGGGGTTCCAAGAGACCCAGTACTTC,CSADGGRGFQETQYF
NA,TRBJ1-1,16,TRBV18,few,TGTGCCAGCTCACCCCCGGGGGCAGGGAGGAACACTGAAGCTTTCTTT,CASSPPGAGRNTEAFF
NA,TRBJ2-1,15,TRBV12-3/TRBV12-4,NA,TGTGCCAGCAGTCGACTAGAAAAAAACTACAATGAGCAGTTCTTC,CASSRLEKNYNEQFF
TRBD2,TRBJ2-3,16,TRBV7-3,many,TGTGCCAGCAGCCGCGGGACTAGCGGGAGAACAGATACGCAGTATTTT,CASSRGTSGRTDTQYF
NA,TRBJ1-1,14,TRBV5-1,many,TGCGCCAGCAGCTTGTCGGCAGGGGCAGCTGAAGCTTTCTTT,CASSLSAGAAEAFF
NA,TRBJ2-6,17,TRBV4-3,many,TGCGCCAGCAGCCGTTATGCCAGGTTCTCTGGGGCCAACGTCCTGACTTTC,CASSRYARFSGANVLTF
NA,TRBJ2-1,14,TRBV7-2,NA,TGTGCCAGCACCCTAGGGGCGGTGGGATATGAGCAGTTCTTC,CASTLGAVGYEQFF
TRBD2,TRBJ2-2,15,TRBV27,few,TGTGCCAGCAGTCCCAGACTAGCGGGCACCGGGGAGCTGTTTTTT,CASSPRLAGTGELFF
TRBD1,TRBJ2-7,14,TRBV20-1,many,TGCAGTGCTACACCGGGACAGGGCCCCTACGAGCAGTACTTC,CSATPGQGPYEQYF
NA,TRBJ2-3,16,TRBV27,few,TGTGCCAGCAGTGACCCCGGGCCAGCAACCCCAGATACGCAGTATTTT,CASSDPGPATPDTQYF